A single T cell receptor beta chain is shown here with its context. In its sample, this clone was seen a few times. Its recognized antigen is unknown. Per-base qualities were not stored, and no clone one base away is much larger. The data are from a study of blood T cell repertoires in COVID-19 (dated by TCRdb to about 2020). General notes on the study: Samples from collaborators originated in the United States, Italy and Spain and spanned both the acute and convalescent phases of COVID-19. The prospective study material was composed of cDNA or gDNA derived from T cells, B-cell-depleted T cells, or PBMCs. Deeply sampled blood TCRbeta repertoires from subjects exposed to, actively infected with, or recovered from COVID-19 were included in the dataset. The repertoires were made available in a free public database intended to serve as a resource for research on the immune response to SARS-CoV-2. Samples came from the ongoing ImmuneRACE study (first 160 participants) plus 1,254 subjects from 6 global collaborators. Nearly every sample came with metadata listing a de-identified subject ID, COVID-19 status, age in years and sex. Where available, HLA class I and class II types were taken from metadata supplied by the sample provider and were not determined by assay-based typing. The study at large found these results: The quantity of clinical and demographic metadata differed by source and by participant and was supplied without curation.

TCRbeta CDR3 regions were amplified from genomic DNA using the immunoSEQ Assay, a bias-controlled multiplex PCR. In the original analysis: The number of nucleated cells in each sample was estimated by amplification of reference gene primers within the assay. To quantify the absolute abundance of each unique TCRbeta CDR3 rearrangement, sequence reads were collapsed and filtered. For each sample, productive Simpson clonality was calculated by taking the square root of Simpson's diversity index across productive rearrangements. Here the immuneACCESS table is served through TCRdb, limited to in-frame sequences with V and J called. Missing clones are a known gap in these copies; in checked studies unresolved V genes cover under half, and the rest lacks a known reason. The V and J calls and the clone size are those of that table, but D and trimming were determined from the DNA. This sample gives around 250,000 clones in total; over 65% of them show up just once. Together, the top ten hold 4.6% of the sample.

Another Seattle source contributed samples from volunteer blood donors who had recovered from COVID-19. Whole blood was collected in K2EDTA tubes by collaborating institutions according to the institutions' own protocols. For TCRbeta analysis, collaborators shipped samples as frozen whole blood, isolated PBMCs, or DNA extracted from either of those sample types. This receptor was identified in a man aged 55 to 70 who had recovered from COVID-19. Sequenced: peripheral blood.

The DNA sequence is as follows: TGTGCCAGCGTCCGGGGCCTACAGGGGACTGAAGCTTTCTTT. Its protein product is CASVRGLQGTEAFF. The chain is encoded by TRBV6-5 joined to TRBJ1-1; the junction holds 7 bases that match TRBD1. V ends up 8 bases short and J 5 bases short, with an unmatched junction base count of 11. From its cysteine to its phenylalanine, the CDR3 spans 14 amino acids. The only DNA kept is the CDR3, 42 bases in frame from the first base. Taken from the germline V gene, the CDR1 and CDR2 loops are MNHEY and SVGAGI.